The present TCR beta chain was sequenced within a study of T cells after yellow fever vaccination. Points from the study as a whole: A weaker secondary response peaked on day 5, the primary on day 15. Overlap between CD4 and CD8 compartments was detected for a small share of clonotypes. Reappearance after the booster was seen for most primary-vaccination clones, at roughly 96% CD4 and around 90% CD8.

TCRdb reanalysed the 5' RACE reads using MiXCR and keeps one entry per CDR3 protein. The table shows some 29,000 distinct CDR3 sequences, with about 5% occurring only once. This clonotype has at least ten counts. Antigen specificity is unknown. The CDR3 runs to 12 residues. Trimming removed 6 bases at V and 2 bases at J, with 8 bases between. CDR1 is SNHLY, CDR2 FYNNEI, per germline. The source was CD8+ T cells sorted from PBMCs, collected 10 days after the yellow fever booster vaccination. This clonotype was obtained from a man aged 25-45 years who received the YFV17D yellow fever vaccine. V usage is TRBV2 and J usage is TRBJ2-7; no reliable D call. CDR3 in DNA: TGTGCCAGCAGAGGCAGCACCTACGAGCAGTACTTC. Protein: CASRGSTYEQYF.